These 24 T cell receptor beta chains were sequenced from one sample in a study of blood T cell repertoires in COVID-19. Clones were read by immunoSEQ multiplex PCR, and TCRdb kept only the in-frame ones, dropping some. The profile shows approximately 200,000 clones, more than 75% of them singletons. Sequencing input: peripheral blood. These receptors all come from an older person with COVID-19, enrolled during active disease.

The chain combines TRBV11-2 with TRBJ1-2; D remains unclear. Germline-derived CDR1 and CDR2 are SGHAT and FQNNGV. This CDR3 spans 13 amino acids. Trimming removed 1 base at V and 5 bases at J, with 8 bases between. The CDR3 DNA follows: TGTGCCAGCAGCTTAGGCCCAGAATATGGCTACACCTTC. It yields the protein CASSLGPEYGYTF.

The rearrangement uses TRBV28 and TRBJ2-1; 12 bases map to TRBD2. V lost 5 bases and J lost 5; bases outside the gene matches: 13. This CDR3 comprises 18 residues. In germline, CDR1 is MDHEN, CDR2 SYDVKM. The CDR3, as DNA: TGTGCCAGCAGTGGAGGGACACCCAGACTAGCGGGGGACAATGAGCAGTTCTTC. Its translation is CASSGGTPRLAGDNEQFF.

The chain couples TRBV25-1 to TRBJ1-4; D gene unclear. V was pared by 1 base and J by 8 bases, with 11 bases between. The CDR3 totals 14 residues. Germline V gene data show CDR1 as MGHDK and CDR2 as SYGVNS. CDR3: CASSESWAGEKLFF. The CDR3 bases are TGTGCCAGCAGTGAATCATGGGCGGGGGAAAAACTGTTTTTT.

The CDR3 DNA follows: TGCACCAGCAGCCAAGCTGAGAGCCTGAGTCTCACAGATACGCAGTATTTT. Translated, it gives CTSSQAESLSLTDTQYF. The V and J genes are TRBV1 and TRBJ2-3; the table gives TRBD2 as D, unverified against the DNA. TRBV1 is given as a pseudogene. CDR3 length: 17 residues.

In DNA, the CDR3 is TGCAGCGTTGAGCCTTTCCTAGACGTCTCCTACAATGAGCAGTTCTTC. This translates into CSVEPFLDVSYNEQFF. The chain joins TRBV29-1 to TRBJ2-1, with D uncertain. This CDR3 region has 16 residues. Germline values: CDR1 SQVTM, CDR2 ANQGSEA. V was cut by 3 bases and J by 0 bases, with 15 bases left in between.

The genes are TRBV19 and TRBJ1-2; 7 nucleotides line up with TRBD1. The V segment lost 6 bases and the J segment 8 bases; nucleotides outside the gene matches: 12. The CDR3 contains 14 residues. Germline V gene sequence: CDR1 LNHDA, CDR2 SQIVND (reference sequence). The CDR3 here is CASSRQGAPGGYTF. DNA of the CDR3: TGTGCCAGTAGCCGACAGGGTGCTCCTGGAGGCTACACCTTC.

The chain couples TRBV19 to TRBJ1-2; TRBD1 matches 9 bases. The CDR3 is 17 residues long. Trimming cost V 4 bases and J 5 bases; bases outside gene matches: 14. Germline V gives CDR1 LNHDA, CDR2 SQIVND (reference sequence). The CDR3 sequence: CASSTQYRGRLVYGYTF. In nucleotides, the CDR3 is TGTGCCAGTAGTACCCAATACAGGGGGCGCCTCGTTTATGGCTACACCTTC.

The DNA for the CDR3 is TGTGCCAGTAACCCAGGCATGAACACCGGGGAGCTGTTTTTT. This encodes CASNPGMNTGELFF. The chain carries TRBV19 and TRBJ2-2; D unresolved. Trimming stripped 7 bases from V and 1 base from J, with 10 bases between. Germline V gives CDR1 LNHDA, CDR2 SQIVND (reference sequence). This CDR3 is built from 14 residues.

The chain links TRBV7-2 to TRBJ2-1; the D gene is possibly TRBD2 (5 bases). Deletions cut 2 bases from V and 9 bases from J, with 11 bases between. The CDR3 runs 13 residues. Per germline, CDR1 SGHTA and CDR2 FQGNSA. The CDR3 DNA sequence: TGTGCCAGCAGCTTACCCCTAGCTATTGAGCAGTTCTTC. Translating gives CASSLPLAIEQFF.

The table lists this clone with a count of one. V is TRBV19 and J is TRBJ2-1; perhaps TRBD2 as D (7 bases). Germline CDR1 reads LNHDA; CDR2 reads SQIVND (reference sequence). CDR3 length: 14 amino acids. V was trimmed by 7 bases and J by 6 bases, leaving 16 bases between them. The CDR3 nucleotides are TGTGCCAGTAAAGGGCGAGGGGGGGCCAATGAGCAGTTCTTC. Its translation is CASKGRGGANEQFF.

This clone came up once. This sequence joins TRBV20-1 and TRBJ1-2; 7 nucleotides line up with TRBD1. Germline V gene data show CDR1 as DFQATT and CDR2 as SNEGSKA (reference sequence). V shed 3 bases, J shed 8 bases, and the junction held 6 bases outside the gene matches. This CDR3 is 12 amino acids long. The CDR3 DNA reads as TGCAGTGCTAGTCAGACAGGGCTAGGCTACACCTTC. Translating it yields CSASQTGLGYTF.

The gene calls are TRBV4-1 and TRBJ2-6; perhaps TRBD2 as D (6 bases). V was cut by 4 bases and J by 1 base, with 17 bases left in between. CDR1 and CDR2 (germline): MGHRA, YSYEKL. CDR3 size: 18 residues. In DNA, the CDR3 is TGCGCCAGCAGCCCCCTGGCCTGGGGGGAGTCTGGGGCCAACGTCCTGACTTTC. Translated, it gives CASSPLAWGESGANVLTF.

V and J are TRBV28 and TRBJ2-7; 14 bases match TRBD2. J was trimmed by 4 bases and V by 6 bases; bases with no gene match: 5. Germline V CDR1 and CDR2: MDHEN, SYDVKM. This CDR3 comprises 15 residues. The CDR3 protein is CASRGLAGERYEQYF. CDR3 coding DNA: TGTGCCAGCAGGGGACTAGCGGGAGAAAGGTACGAGCAGTACTTC.

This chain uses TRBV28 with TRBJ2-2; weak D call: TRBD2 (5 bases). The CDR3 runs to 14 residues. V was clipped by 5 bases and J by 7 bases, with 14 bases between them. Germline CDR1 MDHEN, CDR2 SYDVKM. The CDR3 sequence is CASSGWGDIGELFF. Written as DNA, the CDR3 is TGTGCCAGCAGTGGTTGGGGAGACATCGGGGAGCTGTTTTTT. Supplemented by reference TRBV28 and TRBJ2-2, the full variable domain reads DVKVTQSSRYLVKRTGEKVFLECVQDMDHENMFWYRQDPGLGLRLIYFSYDVKMKEKGDIPEGYSVSREKKERFSLILESASTNQTSMYLCASSGWGDIGELFFGEGSRLTVL.

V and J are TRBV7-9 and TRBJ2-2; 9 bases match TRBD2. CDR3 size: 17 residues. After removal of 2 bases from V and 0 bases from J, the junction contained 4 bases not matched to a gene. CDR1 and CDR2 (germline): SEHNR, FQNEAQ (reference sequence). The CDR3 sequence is CASSLSIAGANTGELFF. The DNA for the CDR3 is TGTGCCAGCAGCTTATCTATAGCGGGAGCGAACACCGGGGAGCTGTTTTTT.

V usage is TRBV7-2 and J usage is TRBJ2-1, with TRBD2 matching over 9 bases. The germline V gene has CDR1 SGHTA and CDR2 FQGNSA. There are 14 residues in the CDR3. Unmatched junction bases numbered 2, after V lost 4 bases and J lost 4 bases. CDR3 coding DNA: TGTGCCAGCAGCTCGACTAGCGGATACAATGAGCAGTTCTTC. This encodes CASSSTSGYNEQFF.

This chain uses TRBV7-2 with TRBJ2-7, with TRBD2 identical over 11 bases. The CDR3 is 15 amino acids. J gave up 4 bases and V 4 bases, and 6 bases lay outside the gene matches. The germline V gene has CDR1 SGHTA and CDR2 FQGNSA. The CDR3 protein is CASSSTSGSGYEQYF. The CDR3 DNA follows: TGTGCCAGCAGCTCTACTAGCGGGAGTGGGTACGAGCAGTACTTC.

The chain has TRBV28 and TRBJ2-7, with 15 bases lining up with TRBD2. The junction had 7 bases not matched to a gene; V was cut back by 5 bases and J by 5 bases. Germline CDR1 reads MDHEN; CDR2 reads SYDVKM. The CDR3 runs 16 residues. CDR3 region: CASSKGLAGGPHEQYF. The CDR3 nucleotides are TGTGCCAGCAGTAAAGGACTAGCGGGAGGGCCCCACGAGCAGTACTTC.

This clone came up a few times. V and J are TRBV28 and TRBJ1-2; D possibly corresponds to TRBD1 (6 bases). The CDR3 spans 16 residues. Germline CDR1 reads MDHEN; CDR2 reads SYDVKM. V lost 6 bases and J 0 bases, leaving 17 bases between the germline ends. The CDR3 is CASSYRVGDTNYGYTF. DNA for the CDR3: TGTGCCAGCAGCTACCGGGTTGGGGACACTAACTATGGCTACACCTTC.

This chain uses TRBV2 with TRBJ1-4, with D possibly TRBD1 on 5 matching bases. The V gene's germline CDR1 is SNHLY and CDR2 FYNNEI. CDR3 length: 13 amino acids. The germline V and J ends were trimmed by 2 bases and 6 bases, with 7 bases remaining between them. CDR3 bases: TGTGCCAGCAGTGAAATCAGGGATGAAAAACTGTTTTTT. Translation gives CASSEIRDEKLFF.

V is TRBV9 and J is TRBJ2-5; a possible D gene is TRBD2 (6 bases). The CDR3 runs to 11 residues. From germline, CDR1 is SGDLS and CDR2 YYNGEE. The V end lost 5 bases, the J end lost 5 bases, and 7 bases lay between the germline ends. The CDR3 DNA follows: TGTGCCAGCAGGGCGGGGGAGACCCAGTACTTC. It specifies CASRAGETQYF.

The CDR3 DNA sequence: TGCAGCGTAGGACAGACCTACTCCTACAATGAGCAGTTCTTC. Protein: CSVGQTYSYNEQFF. The chain couples TRBV29-1 to TRBJ2-1, with D possibly TRBD1 on 6 matching bases. V shed 6 bases and J shed 0 bases, with 12 bases lying between them. The CDR3 extends over 14 amino acids. The V gene's germline CDR1 is SQVTM and CDR2 ANQGSEA.

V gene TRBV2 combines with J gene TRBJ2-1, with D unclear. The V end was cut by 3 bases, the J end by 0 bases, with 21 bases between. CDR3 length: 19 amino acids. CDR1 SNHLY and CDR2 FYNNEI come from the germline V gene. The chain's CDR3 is CASSEFHLKLRRSYNEQFF. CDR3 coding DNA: TGTGCCAGCAGTGAGTTCCATCTTAAGCTGCGTCGCTCCTACAATGAGCAGTTCTTC.

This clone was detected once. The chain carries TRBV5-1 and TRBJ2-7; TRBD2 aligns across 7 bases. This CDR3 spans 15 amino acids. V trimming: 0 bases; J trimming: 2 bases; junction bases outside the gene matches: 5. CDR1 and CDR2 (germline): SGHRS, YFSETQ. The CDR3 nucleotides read TGCGCCAGCAGCTTGGATCTAGCGGCACCCTACGAGCAGTACTTC. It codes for CASSLDLAAPYEQYF.